The 27 T cell receptor beta chains listed next were all sequenced from one sample in a study of T cell changes during pregnancy in multiple sclerosis. Method: immunoSEQ multiplex PCR; TCRdb's copy keeps in-frame clones and lacks some. The sample holds 25,000 to 30,000 clones, 85% to 95% seen once. The sample here was CD4+ T cells from peripheral blood mononuclear cells, taken after pregnancy. The receptors shown here come from a female donor with multiple sclerosis, enrolled in a pregnancy study.

This clone showed up just once. CDR3 protein: CASSAVQGAGNTIYF. The CDR3 bases are TGTGCCAGCAGCGCAGTTCAGGGGGCTGGAAACACCATATATTTT. This chain uses TRBV7-2 with TRBJ1-3; 7 bases map to TRBD1. From germline, CDR1 is SGHTA and CDR2 FQGNSA. The junction had 6 bases not matched to a gene; V was cut back by 5 bases and J by 2 bases. This CDR3 comprises 15 residues.

Here the CDR3 reads CASSLGSGQNSYNSPLHF. CDR3 nucleotides: TGTGCCAGCAGCTTGGGTTCGGGACAGAACTCCTATAATTCACCCCTCCACTTT. The J gene is TRBJ1-6, the V gene TRBV7-9; TRBD1 matches 7 bases. V was pared by 3 bases and J by 0 bases, with 8 bases of the junction left unmatched. The germline CDR1 and CDR2 sequences are SEHNR and FQNEAQ (reference sequence). The CDR3 is 18 residues long.

The chain recombines TRBV27 with TRBJ2-1; TRBD1 matches at 9 bases. CDR3 length equals 17 residues. V shed 2 bases, J shed 4 bases, and the junction held 9 bases outside the gene matches. Germline-derived CDR1 and CDR2 are MNHEY and SMNVEV (reference sequence). The CDR3 nucleotides read TGTGCCAGCAGTTTAACCACAGGGGGCGCGGTTTACAATGAGCAGTTCTTC. It specifies CASSLTTGGAVYNEQFF.

The chain employs TRBV4-2 and TRBJ2-1, with D possibly being TRBD2 (6 bases). CDR1 is LGHNA, CDR2 YNFKEQ, per germline. Trimming shortened V by 0 bases and J by 5 bases, and 23 bases separated the two germline ends. The CDR3 totals 19 residues. The CDR3 DNA reads TGTGCCAGCAGCCAAGAAAGCGGGCGTGCCTTAGGAAGAAACAATGAGCAGTTCTTC. It specifies CASSQESGRALGRNNEQFF.

The chain combines TRBV5-4 with TRBJ1-1, with 8 bases fitting TRBD1. This CDR3 is built from 15 residues. Germline V gene data show CDR1 as SGHNT and CDR2 as YYREEE (reference sequence). After removal of 2 bases from V and 7 bases from J, the junction contained 10 bases not matched to a gene. Here the CDR3 DNA reads TGTGCCAGCAGCTTTCCCCCAGGACAGGGTGATGAAGCTTTCTTT. This encodes CASSFPPGQGDEAFF.

The J gene is TRBJ2-1, the V gene TRBV7-6, with 8 bases aligning to TRBD2. Germline CDR1 SGHVS, CDR2 FNYEAQ. CDR3 length: 18 amino acids. The ends lost 4 bases at V and 7 bases at J; junction bases unmatched: 18. CDR3 bases: TGTGCCAGCAGCTCCTGGGGACAAGCGGGAGTAGATGAGAATGAGCAGTTCTTC. Translation: CASSSWGQAGVDENEQFF.

The chain combines TRBV30 with TRBJ1-2; weak D call: TRBD1 (5 bases). This CDR3 is built from 14 residues. Germline V CDR1 and CDR2: GTSNPN, SVGIG (reference sequence). The V end was cut by 2 bases, the J end by 2 bases, with 12 bases between. The CDR3 loop reads CAWSPLQANYGYTF. In DNA form, the CDR3 reads TGTGCCTGGAGTCCCTTACAGGCAAACTATGGCTACACCTTC. The full variable domain, its missing parts supplied by reference TRBV30 and TRBJ1-2, is SQTIHQWPATLVQPVGSPLSLECTVEGTSNPNLYWYRQAAGRGLQLLFYSVGIGQISSEVPQNLSASRPQDRQFILSSKKLLLSDSGFYLCAWSPLQANYGYTFGSGTRLTVV.

This sequence joins TRBV18 and TRBJ1-1; a possible D gene is TRBD1 (5 bases). From germline, CDR1 is KGHSH and CDR2 LQKENI. V lost 2 bases and J 0 bases, leaving 7 bases between the germline ends. The CDR3 length is 14 residues. The CDR3 here is CASSPDSLNTEAFF. As DNA, the CDR3 is TGTGCCAGCTCACCAGACAGCTTGAACACTGAAGCTTTCTTT.

The sample holds one count of this clone. The DNA of the CDR3 is TGTGCCAGTAGTATCGGAGGTCACTCTGGAAACACCATATATTTT. It codes for CASSIGGHSGNTIYF. This chain links TRBV19 with TRBJ1-3; D unclear. Germline loops: CDR1 LNHDA, CDR2 SQIVND (reference sequence). Between the trimmed V and J ends, which lost 3 bases and 0 bases, there was a span of 9 bases. CDR3 size: 15 residues.

In nucleotides, the CDR3 is TGTGCCAGCAGCCTCGAAGGGACAGGGTACGCTGAAGCTTTCTTT. Protein: CASSLEGTGYAEAFF. The chain carries TRBV11-2 and TRBJ1-1; 9 bases agree with TRBD1. Looked up from germline, CDR1 is SGHAT and CDR2 is FQNNGV. The CDR3 runs to 15 residues. The ends lost 5 bases at V and 6 bases at J; junction bases unmatched: 10.

The genes are TRBV5-1 and TRBJ2-6; D not certain. Trimming left V 3 bases short and J 2 bases short, with 3 bases between. The CDR3 length is 13 residues. Per germline, CDR1 SGHRS and CDR2 YFSETQ. The CDR3, as DNA: TGCGCCAGCAGCTCCACTGGGGCCAACGTCCTGACTTTC. The encoded protein is CASSSTGANVLTF.

This clone is labeled as medium-sized. J is TRBJ1-1 and V is TRBV10-3; perhaps TRBD1 as D (5 bases). The CDR3 totals 12 residues. Germline values: CDR1 ENHRY, CDR2 SYGVKD. V lost 3 bases and J lost 7, with 9 bases in between. Written as DNA, the CDR3 is TGTGCCATCAGTGAATCAACAGGTGAAGCTTTCTTT. Protein sequence: CAISESTGEAFF.

This chain connects TRBV7-2 to TRBJ2-5; 10 positions match TRBD2. The CDR3 consists of 14 residues. In germline, CDR1 is SGHTA, CDR2 FQGNSA. With 5 bases clipped from V and 5 bases from J, the junction kept 5 bases outside the gene matches. The CDR3 reads CASSTSGAVETQYF. CDR3 coding DNA: TGTGCCAGCAGCACTAGCGGGGCGGTGGAGACCCAGTACTTC.

The chain links TRBV30 to TRBJ2-5; weak D call: TRBD1 (6 bases). CDR3 size: 15 residues. Germline CDR1 is GTSNPN and CDR2 is SVGIG (reference sequence). V was pared by 4 bases and J by 7 bases, with 22 bases between. The CDR3 DNA follows: TGTGCCTGGACCGGAGAAACAGGGTCGTCGGCGACCCAGTACTTC. Protein: CAWTGETGSSATQYF.

V and J are TRBV2 and TRBJ2-7; weak D call: TRBD1 (5 bases). CDR3 length: 15 amino acids. Germline V gene sequence: CDR1 SNHLY, CDR2 FYNNEI. V lost 7 bases to trimming and J lost 3 bases, with 19 bases between them. The CDR3 region is CASTTGPQTFYEQYF. The DNA for the CDR3 is TGTGCCAGCACCACAGGCCCCCAAACTTTCTACGAGCAGTACTTC. The full variable domain, in which reference TRBV2 and TRBJ2-7 provide the parts outside the CDR3, is EPEVTQTPSHQVTQMGQEVILRCVPISNHLYFYWYRQILGQKVEFLVSFYNNEISEKSEIFDDQFSVERPDGSNFTLKIRSTKLEDSAMYFCASTTGPQTFYEQYFGPGTRLTVT.

The gene calls are TRBV4-2 and TRBJ2-1, with 9 nucleotides matching TRBD2. V was pared by 5 bases and J by 7 bases, with 9 bases of the junction left unmatched. Germline-derived CDR1 and CDR2 are LGHNA and YNFKEQ. CDR3 length equals 15 residues. For the CDR3, the DNA is TGTGCCAGCAGCTGGGGAGCGGGAGGAGGAAATGAGCAGTTCTTC. It yields the protein CASSWGAGGGNEQFF.

This chain links TRBV4-1 with TRBJ1-5; D unresolved. V was cut by 0 bases and J by 0 bases, with 15 bases left in between. The germline V gene encodes CDR1 MGHRA and CDR2 YSYEKL. CDR3 length: 18 residues. CDR3 amino acids: CASSQECHGECSNQPQHF. Here the CDR3 DNA reads TGCGCCAGCAGCCAAGAATGTCACGGGGAGTGTAGCAATCAGCCCCAGCATTTT.

Here the CDR3 DNA reads TGTGCCACCAGCAGAGATTTAAAAATCAACAACCTCAGAACCATGAACACTGAAGCTTTCTTT. It codes for CATSRDLKINNLRTMNTEAFF. The V call is TRBV15, the J call TRBJ1-1; no clear D. The CDR3 runs 21 residues. Per the germline V gene, CDR1 is LNHNV and CDR2 is YYDKDF (reference sequence). The germline V and J ends were trimmed by 0 bases and 0 bases, with 26 bases remaining between them.

The rearrangement joins TRBV5-1 to TRBJ1-2, with D possibly being TRBD1 (6 bases). Trimming left V 0 bases short and J 8 bases short, with 14 bases between. Per germline, CDR1 SGHRS and CDR2 YFSETQ. The CDR3 consists of 14 residues. CDR3 in DNA: TGCGCCAGCAGCTTGGCGGACAGCCCGGGGGGCTACACCTTC. Amino acid sequence: CASSLADSPGGYTF.

This chain uses TRBV4-2 with TRBJ1-3; D gene ambiguous. Trimming stripped 1 base from V and 5 bases from J, with 15 bases between. Germline loops: CDR1 LGHNA, CDR2 YNFKEQ. The CDR3 runs 16 residues. The CDR3 region is CASSQGREGTRNTIYF. CDR3 coding DNA: TGTGCCAGCAGCCAAGGGAGGGAGGGCACGAGAAACACCATATATTTT.

The gene calls are TRBV4-2 and TRBJ2-5; unclear D gene. The CDR3 sequence is 13 residues long. From germline, CDR1 is LGHNA and CDR2 YNFKEQ. The V end lost 0 bases, the J end lost 3 bases, and 5 bases lay between the germline ends. CDR3 residues: CASSQETEETQYF. CDR3 bases: TGTGCCAGCAGCCAAGAAACAGAAGAGACCCAGTACTTC.

This sequence joins TRBV19 and TRBJ2-3; D is possibly TRBD1 (6 bases). Trimming pared 6 bases from V and 2 bases from J, leaving 12 bases between. The CDR3 extends over 14 amino acids. Germline V gene lookup returns CDR1 LNHDA and CDR2 SQIVND (reference sequence). CDR3 amino acids: CASSPDRNTDTQYF. DNA of the CDR3: TGTGCCAGTAGCCCCGACAGGAACACAGATACGCAGTATTTT.

The rearrangement links TRBV11-1 to TRBJ2-2, with 14 bases identical to TRBD2. V lost 5 bases, J lost 7 bases, and 6 bases stayed unmatched. Germline V CDR1 and CDR2: SGHAT, FQDESV (reference sequence). This CDR3 contains 16 residues. CDR3 protein: CASSPGLAGEGGELFF. The DNA for the CDR3 is TGTGCCAGCAGCCCGGGACTAGCGGGGGAAGGCGGGGAGCTGTTTTTT.

In DNA, the CDR3 is TGTGCCATCAGAGAGGGGAGGGAAGATACGCAGTATTTT. Its protein product is CAIREGREDTQYF. The chain couples TRBV10-3 to TRBJ2-3, with 7 bases aligning to TRBD2. CDR3 length: 13 residues. Germline CDR1 is ENHRY and CDR2 is SYGVKD. Trimming removed 6 bases from V and 5 bases from J; junction bases left unmatched: 5.

The chain links TRBV7-9 to TRBJ1-2, with 8 positions matching TRBD1. V shed 5 bases and J 8 bases; nucleotides not matched to a gene: 7. This CDR3 comprises 13 residues. Germline V gene sequence: CDR1 SEHNR, CDR2 FQNEAQ (reference sequence). This CDR3 is CASSRGQGDGYTF. DNA for the CDR3: TGTGCCAGCAGCCGAGGACAGGGAGACGGCTACACCTTC.

The chain employs TRBV11-2 and TRBJ1-2, with D unresolved. The CDR3 has 15 residues. V shed 1 base and J shed 0 bases, with 9 bases lying between them. Germline CDR1 and CDR2: SGHAT and FQNNGV. The CDR3 DNA follows: TGTGCCAGCAGCTTAGCGCAGGATACTAACTATGGCTACACCTTC. The encoded protein is CASSLAQDTNYGYTF. The variable domain in full, completed from reference TRBV11-2 and TRBJ1-2, reads EAGVAQSPRYKIIEKRQSVAFWCNPISGHATLYWYQQILGQGPKLLIQFQNNGVVDDSQLPKDRFSAERLKGVDSTLKIQPAKLEDSAVYLCASSLAQDTNYGYTFGSGTRLTVV.

The V call is TRBV19, the J call TRBJ1-2; unclear D gene. The germline gives CDR1 LNHDA, CDR2 SQIVND (reference sequence). The CDR3 sequence is 15 residues long. Trimming shortened V by 0 bases and J by 4 bases, and 12 bases separated the two germline ends. CDR3 residues: CASSIERVTAYGYTF. The CDR3 nucleotides are TGTGCCAGTAGTATAGAGAGGGTTACCGCCTATGGCTACACCTTC.